In its sample, the clone carrying this T cell receptor (beta chain) was seen many times. These data are taken from a study of metastatic and nonmetastatic thyroid tumors. Thyroid surgery was preceded by no treatment in any patient. TCRdb recomputed clones from the PCR reads via MiXCR. The sample has some 22,000 clones; roughly 18% are singletons. Germline V gene sequence: CDR1 MNHEY, CDR2 SMNVEV (reference sequence). The CDR3 contains 15 residues. V was cut by 6 bases and J by 5 bases, with 16 bases left in between. The TCR comes from a male donor with papillary thyroid cancer or a benign thyroid nodule (not recorded which). Some clones in this sample may be carry-over from other donors' samples. Sample: blood. The chain joins TRBV27 to TRBJ2-2; a possible D gene is TRBD2 (6 bases). This CDR3 is CASRQAGGSTGELFF. CDR3 nucleotides: TGTGCCAGCAGACAGGCTGGAGGGTCAACCGGGGAGCTGTTTTTT.